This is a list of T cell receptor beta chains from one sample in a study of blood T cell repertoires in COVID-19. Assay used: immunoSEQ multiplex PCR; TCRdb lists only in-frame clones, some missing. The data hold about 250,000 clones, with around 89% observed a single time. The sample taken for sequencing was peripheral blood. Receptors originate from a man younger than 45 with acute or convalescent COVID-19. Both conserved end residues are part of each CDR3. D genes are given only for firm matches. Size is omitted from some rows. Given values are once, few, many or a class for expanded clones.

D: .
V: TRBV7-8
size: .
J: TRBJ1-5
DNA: TGTGCCAGCAGCTTAGTCGGCAGGGATAGCAATCAGCCCCAGCATTTT
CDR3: CASSLVGRDSNQPQHF

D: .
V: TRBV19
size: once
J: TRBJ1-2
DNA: TGTGCCAGTAGTACCGAGGCTCGCGGCTACACCTTC
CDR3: CASSTEARGYTF

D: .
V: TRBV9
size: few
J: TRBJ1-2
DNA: TGTGCCAGCAGCAGAGGGGGGGTTAACTATGGCTACACCTTC
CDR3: CASSRGGVNYGYTF

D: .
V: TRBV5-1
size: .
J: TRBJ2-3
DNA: TGCGCCAGCAGCTCTGAGCTTAGCACAGATACGCAGTATTTT
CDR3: CASSSELSTDTQYF

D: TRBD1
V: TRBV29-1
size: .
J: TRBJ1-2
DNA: TGCAGCGTTGAAAGAGGGGGACAGGGCGATGGCTACACCTTC
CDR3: CSVERGGQGDGYTF

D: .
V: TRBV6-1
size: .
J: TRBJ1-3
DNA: TGTGCCAGCAGTGAATTACGGGGAAACACCATATATTTT
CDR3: CASSELRGNTIYF

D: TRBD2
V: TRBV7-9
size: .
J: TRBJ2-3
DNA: TGTGCCAGCAGCCCTAGGGGACTAGCGGGAGTAACAGATACGCAGTATTTT
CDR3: CASSPRGLAGVTDTQYF

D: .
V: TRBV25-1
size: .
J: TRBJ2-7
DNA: TGTGCCAGCAGTGAGGAGGTTTCGACAGGTGCTTCCTACGAGCAGTACTTC
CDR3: CASSEEVSTGASYEQYF

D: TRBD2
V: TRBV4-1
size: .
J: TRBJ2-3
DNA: TGCGCCAGCAGCCAAGAGGGCGGGGGGGCTAGTAGGGATACGCAGTATTTT
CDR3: CASSQEGGGASRDTQYF

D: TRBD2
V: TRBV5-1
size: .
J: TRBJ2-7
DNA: TGCGCCAGCAGCTCATCAGGGGCGGGAGGGTCCCCCTACGAGCAGTACTTC
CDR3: CASSSSGAGGSPYEQYF

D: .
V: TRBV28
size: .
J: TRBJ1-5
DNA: TGTGCCAGCCGGGTCTATAGCAATCAGCCCCAGCATTTT
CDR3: CASRVYSNQPQHF

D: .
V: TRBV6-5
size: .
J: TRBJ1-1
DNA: TGTGCCAGCAGGCAACAGGTTATGAACACTGAAGCTTTCTTT
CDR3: CASRQQVMNTEAFF

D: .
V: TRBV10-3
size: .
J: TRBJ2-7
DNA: TGTGCCATCAGTGAGTCTTCTTCCGAGCAGTACTTC
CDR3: CAISESSSEQYF

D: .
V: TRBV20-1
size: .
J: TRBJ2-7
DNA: TGCAGTGCTAGATCGTATTACGAGCAGTACTTC
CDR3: CSARSYYEQYF

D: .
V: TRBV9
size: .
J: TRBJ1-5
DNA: TGTGCCAGCAGCGTAGAGGGGGGGGGCAATCAGCCCCAGCATTTT
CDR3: CASSVEGGGNQPQHF

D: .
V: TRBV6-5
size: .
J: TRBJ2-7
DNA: TGTGCCAGCAGTTACTATCAGGGAGGCTACGAGCAGTACTTC
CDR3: CASSYYQGGYEQYF

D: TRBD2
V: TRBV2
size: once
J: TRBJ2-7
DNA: TGTGCCAGCAGGGGGGGGTTTCTTCCTACTTACGAGCAGTACTTC
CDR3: CASRGGFLPTYEQYF

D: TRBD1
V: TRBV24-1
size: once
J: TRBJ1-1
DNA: TGTGCCACCAGTGATGCCGGGACAGGATCGACTGAAGCTTTCTTT
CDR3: CATSDAGTGSTEAFF

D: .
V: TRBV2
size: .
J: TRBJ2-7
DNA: TGTGCCAGCAACCAGGGTGGGGAGCAGTACTTC
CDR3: CASNQGGEQYF

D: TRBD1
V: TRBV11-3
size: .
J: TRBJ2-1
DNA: TGTGCCAGCAGCTTATTAGGGACAGGGGTTGGGGGTGAGCAGTTCTTC
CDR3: CASSLLGTGVGGEQFF

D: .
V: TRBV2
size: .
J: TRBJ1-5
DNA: TGTGCCAGCTACGAGGGGGGCAATCAGCCCCAGCATTTT
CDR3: CASYEGGNQPQHF

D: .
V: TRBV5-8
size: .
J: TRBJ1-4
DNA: TGTGCCAGCAGTTATGGACCCGGGATTGAAAAACTGTTTTTT
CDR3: CASSYGPGIEKLFF

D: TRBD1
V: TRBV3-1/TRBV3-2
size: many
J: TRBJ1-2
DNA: TGTGCCAGCAGCTACCTTGGACAGGGTAACTATGGCTACACCTTC
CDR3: CASSYLGQGNYGYTF

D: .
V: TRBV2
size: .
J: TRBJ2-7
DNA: TGTGCCAGCAATACGCGCTACGAGCAGTACTTC
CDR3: CASNTRYEQYF

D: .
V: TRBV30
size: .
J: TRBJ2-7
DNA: TGTGCCTGGAGTGGGGGTTATGGCGAGACAGTAAGCTCCTACGAGCAGTACTTC
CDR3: CAWSGGYGETVSSYEQYF

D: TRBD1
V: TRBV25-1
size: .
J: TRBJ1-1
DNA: TGTGCCAGCAGTGTGACAGGGGGCACTGAAGCTTTCTTT
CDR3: CASSVTGGTEAFF

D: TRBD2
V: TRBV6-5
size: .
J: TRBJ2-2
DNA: TGTGCCAGCAGGCAACTAGCGGGAGCCGGGGAGCTGTTTTTT
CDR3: CASRQLAGAGELFF

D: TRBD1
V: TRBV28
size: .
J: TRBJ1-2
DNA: TGTGCCAGCAGTTTGGCAGACAGGGTGAATGGCTACACCTTC
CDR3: CASSLADRVNGYTF

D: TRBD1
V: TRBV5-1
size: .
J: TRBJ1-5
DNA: TGCGCCAGCAGCTTCATGGGACAGGTCAATCAGCCCCAGCATTTT
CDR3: CASSFMGQVNQPQHF

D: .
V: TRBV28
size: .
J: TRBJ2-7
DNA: TGTGCCAGCAGTTCCACCGGGTCCAGCTCCTACGAGCAGTACTTC
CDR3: CASSSTGSSSYEQYF

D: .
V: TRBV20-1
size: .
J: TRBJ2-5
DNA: TGCAGTGCTAGTAGAACGGGTCAAGAGACCCAGTACTTC
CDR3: CSASRTGQETQYF

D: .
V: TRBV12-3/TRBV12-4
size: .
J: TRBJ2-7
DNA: TGTGCCAGCAGTTGGGACACTCCCGAGCAGTACTTC
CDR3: CASSWDTPEQYF

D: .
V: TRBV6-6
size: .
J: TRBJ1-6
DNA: TGTGCCAGCAATCTTCCCAATTCACCCCTCCACTTT
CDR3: CASNLPNSPLHF

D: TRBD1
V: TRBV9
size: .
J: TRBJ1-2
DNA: TGTGCCAGCAGCGGAAATACCCAGGGGGCGACCGGCCGGCCACCGTATGGCTACACCTTC
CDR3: CASSGNTQGATGRPPYGYTF

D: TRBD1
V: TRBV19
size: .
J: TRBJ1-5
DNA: TGTGCCAGCACCCCCCCGGGACAGCGTTATAGCAATCAGCCCCAGCATTTT
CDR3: CASTPPGQRYSNQPQHF

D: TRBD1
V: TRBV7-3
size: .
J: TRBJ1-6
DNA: TGTGCCAGCAGCTCCTCCGGGACAGGGTTTTCACCCCTCCACTTT
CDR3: CASSSSGTGFSPLHF

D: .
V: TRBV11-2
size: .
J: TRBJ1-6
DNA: TGTGCCAGCAGCCTACTGGACAACTATAATTCACCCCTCCACTTT
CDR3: CASSLLDNYNSPLHF